A selection of T cell receptor beta chains follows, all from one sample in a study of Ad26.COV2.S vaccination and SARS-CoV-2 variants. Data came from immunoSEQ multiplex PCR; TCRdb stores just in-frame clones and leaves some out. The sample lists 500,000 or so clones, roughly nine tenths occurring once. The starting material was peripheral blood, obtained in a trial of Ad26.COV2.S vaccine versus placebo. These receptors all come from a person aged 18-65 years who received the Ad26.COV2.S COVID-19 vaccine or a placebo. Each CDR3 is given with its conserved first and last residue. The D gene is left open where the match is weak. Expanded clones get a size class; other rows say once, few or many, or leave the size out.

D	J	size	V	DNA	CDR3
NA	TRBJ1-4	NA	TRBV4-1	TGCGCCAGCAGCCGTGTGGGTGGAGGCAATGAAAAACTGTTTTTT	CASSRVGGGNEKLFF
NA	TRBJ1-5	NA	TRBV27	TGTGCCAGCAGTCACGGGGGGAATCAGCCCCAGCATTTT	CASSHGGNQPQHF
TRBD2	TRBJ2-2	NA	TRBV6-5	TGTGCGAGTAGCGGGATCGGGGAGCTGTTTTTT	CASSGIGELFF
NA	TRBJ2-5	NA	TRBV4-3	TGCGCCAGCAGCCAAGGGGCTGGGAGTACGGAGACCCAGTACTTC	CASSQGAGSTETQYF
TRBD2	TRBJ2-1	NA	TRBV6-5	TGTGCCAGCAGTTTCGGAGCGGGGTATGAGCAGTTCTTC	CASSFGAGYEQFF
NA	TRBJ1-1	NA	TRBV11-3	TGTGCCAGCAGCTTAGGGGTTTCGGGGGAAGCTTTCTTT	CASSLGVSGEAFF
NA	TRBJ2-5	few	TRBV29-1	TGCAGCGTCTCAAAACAGGGTGGAGAGACCCAGTACTTC	CSVSKQGGETQYF
TRBD1	TRBJ2-2	NA	TRBV11-3	TGTGCCAGCAGCTCGGGGACAGTCCCACGCGGGGAGCTGTTTTTT	CASSSGTVPRGELFF
NA	TRBJ1-1	NA	TRBV14	TGTGCCAGCAGCCACAGGGTAGGGACTGAAGCTTTCTTT	CASSHRVGTEAFF
TRBD2	TRBJ2-1	NA	TRBV11-2	TGTGCCAGCAGCCGAATAGCGGGAGGGCCTTACAATGAGCAGTTCTTC	CASSRIAGGPYNEQFF
NA	TRBJ1-1	NA	TRBV5-8	TGTGCCAGCAGCTTTACGGTGAGGGGCACTGAAGCTTTCTTT	CASSFTVRGTEAFF
NA	TRBJ1-1	NA	TRBV7-2	TGTGCCAGCAGCCGACAGGTAGGCACTGAAGCTTTCTTT	CASSRQVGTEAFF
NA	TRBJ2-7	NA	TRBV19	TGTGCCAGTAGTATTGGCGGGTACTCCTACGAGCAGTACTTC	CASSIGGYSYEQYF
TRBD1	TRBJ1-2	NA	TRBV6-2/TRBV6-3	TGTGCCAGCAGCCCTGACAGGGACAACTATGGCTACACCTTC	CASSPDRDNYGYTF
NA	TRBJ2-2	NA	TRBV9	TGTGCCAGCAGCGTCCCTGGGGACACCGGGGAGCTGTTTTTT	CASSVPGDTGELFF
NA	TRBJ2-5	NA	TRBV7-2	TGTGCCAGCAGCACCTTCCAAGAGACCCAGTACTTC	CASSTFQETQYF
NA	TRBJ2-1	once	TRBV9	TGTGCCAGCAGCCTAGCGAATGAGCAGTTCTTC	CASSLANEQFF
NA	TRBJ1-1	NA	TRBV6-5	TGTGCCAGCACCCCATCGCCAGCTAACACTGAAGCTTTCTTT	CASTPSPANTEAFF
NA	TRBJ1-2	NA	TRBV28	TGTGCCAGCAGTCCTAACTGGGAGGGTCTCTATGGCTACACCTTC	CASSPNWEGLYGYTF
NA	TRBJ1-6	NA	TRBV11-2	TGTGCCAGCAGCTTAGAGGGGGGCAATTCACCCCTCCACTTT	CASSLEGGNSPLHF
NA	TRBJ1-1	NA	TRBV6-6	TGTGCCAGCAGTCAGACAGGTAGAGCTTTCTTT	CASSQTGRAFF
NA	TRBJ2-1	once	TRBV6-6	TGTGCCAGCGTTTTAGCGGAGTCCTACAATGAGCAGTTCTTC	CASVLAESYNEQFF
NA	TRBJ2-7	NA	TRBV29-1	TGCAGCGTCGGGACTCCTACCTACGAGCAGTACTTC	CSVGTPTYEQYF
NA	TRBJ2-1	NA	TRBV7-8	TGTGCCAGCAGCTTCCCGTCTCAGGGCTACAATGAGCAGTTCTTC	CASSFPSQGYNEQFF
TRBD1	TRBJ1-2	NA	TRBV4-3	TGCGCCAGCAGCCAAAGGACAGGATATGGCTACACCTTC	CASSQRTGYGYTF
TRBD2	TRBJ2-5	NA	TRBV19	TGTGCCAGTAGTAGACTAGCGGGCGGGCAGACCCAGTACTTC	CASSRLAGGQTQYF
NA	TRBJ1-5	NA	TRBV28	TGTGCCAGCATACGGGGGGGCGCGATCTTGGATCAGCCCCAGCATTTT	CASIRGGAILDQPQHF
TRBD1	TRBJ2-7	NA	TRBV19	TGTGCCAGTAGTGGTGCCGGGACAGGGACCCACGAGCAGTACTTC	CASSGAGTGTHEQYF
NA	TRBJ1-1	once	TRBV30	TGTGCCTGGAGTGTTGGCAGGGTAAGGGTAGGAGCTTTCTTT	CAWSVGRVRVGAFF